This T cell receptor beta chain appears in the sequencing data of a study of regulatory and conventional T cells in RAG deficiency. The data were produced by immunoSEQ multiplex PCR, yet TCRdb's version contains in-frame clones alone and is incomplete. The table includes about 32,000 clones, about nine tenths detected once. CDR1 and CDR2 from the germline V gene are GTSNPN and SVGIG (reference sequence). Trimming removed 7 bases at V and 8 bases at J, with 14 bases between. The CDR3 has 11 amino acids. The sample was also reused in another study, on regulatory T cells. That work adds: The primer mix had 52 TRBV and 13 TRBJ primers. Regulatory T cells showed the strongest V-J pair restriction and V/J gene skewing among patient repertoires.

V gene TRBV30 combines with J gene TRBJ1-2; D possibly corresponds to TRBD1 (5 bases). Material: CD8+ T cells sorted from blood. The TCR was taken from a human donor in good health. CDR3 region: CASGTAAGYTF. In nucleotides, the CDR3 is TGTGCCTCCGGGACTGCGGCCGGCTACACCTTC.